The clone carrying this T cell receptor beta chain was observed a few times. Antigen: not known. The data were taken from a study of vaccination and CD4 T cells after COVID-19. CDR3 length: 13 residues. V gave up 3 bases and J gave up 3 bases, with 6 bases separating them. With the Oncomine TCR Beta short-read assay, DNA from cultured CD4+ T cells was sequenced. TCRdb redid the calling of the PCR reads with MiXCR, one entry per CDR3 protein. The sample includes 12,000 or so distinct CDR3 sequences, 50% seen only once; the top ten take around a third. Treatment meaning: roughly nine-day PBMC culture with coronavirus spike peptide pools or control peptides (ViraFEST assay).

This chain links TRBV12-3 or TRBV12-4 with TRBJ1-5, with D unclear. The sequence was obtained from a human donor who had recovered from COVID-19. Material: CD4+ T cells from blood, cultured in vitro. CDR3 sequence reads: CASSFSDNQPQHF. Here the CDR3 DNA reads TGTGCCAGCAGTTTTTCGGACAATCAGCCCCAGCATTTT.